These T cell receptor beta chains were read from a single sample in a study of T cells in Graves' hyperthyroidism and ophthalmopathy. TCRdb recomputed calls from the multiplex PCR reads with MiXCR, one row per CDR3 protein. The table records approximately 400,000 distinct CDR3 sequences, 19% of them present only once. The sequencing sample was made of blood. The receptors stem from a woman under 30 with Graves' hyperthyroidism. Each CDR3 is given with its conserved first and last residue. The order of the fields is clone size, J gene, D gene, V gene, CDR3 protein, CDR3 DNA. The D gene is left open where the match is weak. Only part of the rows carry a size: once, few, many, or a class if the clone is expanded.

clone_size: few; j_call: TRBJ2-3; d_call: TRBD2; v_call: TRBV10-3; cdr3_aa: CAISLPGTSGGEDTDTQYF; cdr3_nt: TGTGCCATCAGTCTCCCCGGGACTAGCGGGGGGGAGGACACAGATACGCAGTATTTT
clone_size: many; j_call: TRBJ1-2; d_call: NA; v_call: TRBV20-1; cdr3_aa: CSARDPVLNYGYTF; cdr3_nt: TGCAGTGCTAGAGATCCCGTCCTTAACTATGGCTACACCTTC
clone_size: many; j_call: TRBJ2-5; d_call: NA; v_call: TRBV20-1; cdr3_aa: CSARPRTALSYQETQYF; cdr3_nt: TGCAGTGCTAGGCCCCGGACGGCCCTTTCGTACCAAGAGACCCAGTACTTC
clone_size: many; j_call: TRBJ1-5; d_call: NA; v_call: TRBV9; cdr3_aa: CASSVDFGWNQPQHF; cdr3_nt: TGTGCCAGCAGCGTAGATTTTGGTTGGAATCAGCCCCAGCATTTT
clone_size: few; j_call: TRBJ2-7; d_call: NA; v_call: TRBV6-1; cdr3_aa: CASSGGLREQYF; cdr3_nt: TGTGCCAGCAGTGGGGGGTTGAGGGAGCAGTACTTC
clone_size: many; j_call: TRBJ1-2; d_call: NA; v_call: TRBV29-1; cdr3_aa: CSVEEGGNNYGYTF; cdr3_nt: TGCAGCGTTGAAGAGGGAGGGAACAACTATGGCTACACCTTC
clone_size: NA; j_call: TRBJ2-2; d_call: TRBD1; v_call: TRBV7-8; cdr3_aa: CASSLGQHTNTGELCF; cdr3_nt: TGTGCCAGCAGCTTGGGACAGCATACGAACACCGGGGAGCTGTGTTTT
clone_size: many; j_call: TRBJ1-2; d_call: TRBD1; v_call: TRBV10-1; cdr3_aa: CASSAIYRDRDPTNYGYTF; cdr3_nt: TGCGCCAGCAGTGCCATTTACCGGGACAGGGACCCCACTAACTATGGCTACACCTTC
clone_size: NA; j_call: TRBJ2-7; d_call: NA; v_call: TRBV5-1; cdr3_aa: CASSLEGDRSSYEQHF; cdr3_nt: TGCGCCAGCAGCTTGGAGGGTGACAGGAGCTCCTACGAGCAGCACTTC
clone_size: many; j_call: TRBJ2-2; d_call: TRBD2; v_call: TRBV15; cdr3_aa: CATSRNLGLVADTGELFF; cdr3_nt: TGTGCCACCAGCAGGAATCTGGGACTAGTTGCGGACACCGGGGAGCTGTTTTTT
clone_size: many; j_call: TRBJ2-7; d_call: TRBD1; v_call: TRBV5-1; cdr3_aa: CASSLSVTGTNYEQYF; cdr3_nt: TGCGCCAGCAGCTTGTCCGTGACAGGGACCAACTACGAGCAGTACTTC
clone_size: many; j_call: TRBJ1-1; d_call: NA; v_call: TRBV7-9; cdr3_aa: CASSLALGEAFF; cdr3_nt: TGTGCCAGCAGCTTAGCGCTGGGGGAAGCTTTCTTT
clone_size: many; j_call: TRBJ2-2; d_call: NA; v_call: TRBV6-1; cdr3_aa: CASSAPGPTGELFF; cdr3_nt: TGTGCCAGCAGTGCTCCGGGCCCCACCGGGGAGCTGTTTTTT
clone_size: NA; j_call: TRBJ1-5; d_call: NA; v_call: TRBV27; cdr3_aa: CARSLGRGSQPQHF; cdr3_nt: TGTGCCCGCAGTTTGGGACGGGGGAGTCAGCCCCAGCATTTT
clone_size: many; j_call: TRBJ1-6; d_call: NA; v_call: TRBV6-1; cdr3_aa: CASSRGASNSPLHF; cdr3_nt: TGTGCCAGCAGCCGGGGTGCGAGCAATTCACCCCTCCACTTT
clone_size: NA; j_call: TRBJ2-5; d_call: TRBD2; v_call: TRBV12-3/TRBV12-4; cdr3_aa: CASMRGYQETQYF; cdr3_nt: TGTGCCAGCATGCGGGGGTACCAAGAGACCCAGTACTTC
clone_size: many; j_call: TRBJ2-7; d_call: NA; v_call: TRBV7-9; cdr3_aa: CASKARDAAYEQYF; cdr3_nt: TGTGCCAGCAAGGCCCGGGACGCGGCCTACGAGCAGTACTTC
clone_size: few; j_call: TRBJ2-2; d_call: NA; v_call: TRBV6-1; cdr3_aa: CASTPLDGNTGELFF; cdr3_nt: TGTGCCAGCACCCCCCTAGACGGGAACACCGGGGAGCTGTTTTTT
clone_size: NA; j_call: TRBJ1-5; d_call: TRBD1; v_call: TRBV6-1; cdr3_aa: CASSGTGGFNQPQHF; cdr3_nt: TGTGCCAGCAGTGGGACAGGGGGCTTCAATCAGCCCCAGCATTTT
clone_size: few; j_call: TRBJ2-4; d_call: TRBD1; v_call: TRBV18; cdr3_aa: CASSPWDRKNIQYF; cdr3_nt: TGTGCCAGCTCACCCTGGGACAGAAAAAACATTCAGTACTTC